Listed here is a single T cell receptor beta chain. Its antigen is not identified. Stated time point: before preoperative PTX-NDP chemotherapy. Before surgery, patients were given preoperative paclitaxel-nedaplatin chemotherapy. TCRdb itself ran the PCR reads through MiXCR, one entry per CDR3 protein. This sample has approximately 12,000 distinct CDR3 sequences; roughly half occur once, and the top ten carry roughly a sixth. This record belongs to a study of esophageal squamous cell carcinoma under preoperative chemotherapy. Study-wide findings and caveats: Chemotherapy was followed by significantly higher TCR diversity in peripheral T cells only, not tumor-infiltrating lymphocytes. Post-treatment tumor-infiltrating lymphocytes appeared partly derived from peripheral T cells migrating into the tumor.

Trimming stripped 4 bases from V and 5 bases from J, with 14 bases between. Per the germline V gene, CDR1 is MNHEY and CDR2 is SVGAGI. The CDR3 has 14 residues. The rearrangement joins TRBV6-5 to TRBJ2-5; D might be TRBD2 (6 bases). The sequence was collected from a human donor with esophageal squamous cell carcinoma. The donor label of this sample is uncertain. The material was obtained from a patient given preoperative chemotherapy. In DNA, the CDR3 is TGTGCCAGCAGTTGGGGACTGAGTGGGGAGACCCAGTACTTC. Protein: CASSWGLSGETQYF.